One sample yielded the 19 T cell receptor beta chains listed below, sequenced in a study of CD4+ T cells in melanoma. Assay: immunoSEQ multiplex PCR; the TCRdb copy retains only in-frame clones and omits some. This table holds 120,000 to 150,000 clones, 92% found once. All receptors derive from a human donor with melanoma.

This chain links TRBV10-3 with TRBJ1-6, with TRBD1 identical over 8 bases. CDR3 length: 17 amino acids. CDR1 ENHRY and CDR2 SYGVKD come from the germline V gene. V shed 0 bases, J shed 7 bases, and the junction held 8 bases outside the gene matches. The CDR3 DNA follows: TGTGCCATCAGTGAGTCGAAGCACAGGGGGTTAAATTCACCCCTCCACTTT. Its protein is CAISESKHRGLNSPLHF.

V gene TRBV6-5 combines with J gene TRBJ1-5; D possibly corresponds to TRBD1 (6 bases). Looked up from germline, CDR1 is MNHEY and CDR2 is SVGAGI. Trimming left V 4 bases short and J 4 bases short, with 14 bases between. This CDR3 is 15 amino acids long. The CDR3, as DNA: TGTGCCAGCAGTTCCCTAACAGGGACTAATCAGCCCCAGCATTTT. It codes for CASSSLTGTNQPQHF.

Regarding this clone: One junction end does not reproduce the germline sequence, and a read error may be involved. The V and J genes are TRBV6-5 and TRBJ2-7; D gene unclear. CDR3 size: 11 residues. Germline V gene sequence: CDR1 MNHEY, CDR2 SVGAGI. The CDR3 DNA reads as TGTGCCAGCAGTTACGACGGACGCCTAAACTTC. The encoded protein is CASSYDGRLNF.

This chain connects TRBV5-6 to TRBJ1-1; D is unclear. Germline V CDR1 and CDR2: SGHDT, YYEEEE. The CDR3 spans 13 residues. V was pared by 2 bases and J by 4 bases, with 9 bases between. The CDR3 bases are TGTGCCAGCAGCTTCTCCCGGGGCACTGAAGCTTTCTTT. Amino acids: CASSFSRGTEAFF.

J is TRBJ2-5 and V is TRBV6-6, with TRBD2 matching 8 bases. Germline lookup yields CDR1 MNHNY and CDR2 SVGAGI (reference sequence). V shed 6 bases and J 5 bases; nucleotides not matched to a gene: 5. The CDR3 contains 13 residues. The CDR3 DNA follows: TGTGCCAGCAGGGCGGGGGGCCTTGAGACCCAGTACTTC. Translation: CASRAGGLETQYF.

The chain combines TRBV19 with TRBJ2-5; D ambiguous. The CDR3 is 13 amino acids. Trimming shortened V by 3 bases and J by 2 bases, and 7 bases separated the two germline ends. The germline V gene has CDR1 LNHDA and CDR2 SQIVND (reference sequence). The CDR3 DNA is TGTGCCAGTAGTATCCAACAGCAAGAGACCCAGTACTTC. Amino acids: CASSIQQQETQYF.

V is TRBV18 and J is TRBJ1-2; 7 positions agree with TRBD1. The CDR3 has 15 residues. CDR1 and CDR2 (germline): KGHSH, LQKENI. V shed 4 bases, J shed 1 base, and the junction held 6 bases outside the gene matches. CDR3 bases: TGTGCCAGCTCACAGACAGGGTTCGGTAACTATGGCTACACCTTC. Amino acid sequence: CASSQTGFGNYGYTF.

The chain combines TRBV2 with TRBJ1-2; 8 bases fit TRBD1. The germline V gene encodes CDR1 SNHLY and CDR2 FYNNEI. The CDR3 totals 11 residues. V was pared by 6 bases and J by 7 bases, with 1 base of the junction left unmatched. The CDR3 region has the DNA TGTGCCAGCAGCGACAGGGGTGGCTACACCTTC. This codes for CASSDRGGYTF.

The V and J genes are TRBV7-8 and TRBJ2-5; 7 positions match TRBD2. V lost 1 base and J lost 3; bases outside the gene matches: 8. Germline V gene sequence: CDR1 SGHVS, CDR2 FQNEAQ. The CDR3 consists of 16 residues. The CDR3 DNA sequence: TGTGCCAGCAGCTTAGACGGCGGGGGATTAAAAGAGACCCAGTACTTC. Translating gives CASSLDGGGLKETQYF.

The gene calls are TRBV5-1 and TRBJ1-1; weak D call: TRBD1 (5 bases). Trimming removed 2 bases at V and 5 bases at J, with 16 bases between. From germline, CDR1 is SGHRS and CDR2 YFSETQ. CDR3 size: 15 residues. The CDR3 bases are TGCGCCAGCAGCTTAAGGGCCGGGGCCGGAACTGAAGCTTTCTTT. It translates to CASSLRAGAGTEAFF.

This rearrangement joins TRBV11-2 to TRBJ2-1; D remains unclear. Germline values: CDR1 SGHAT, CDR2 FQNNGV. V lost 5 bases and J 0 bases, leaving 14 bases between the germline ends. The CDR3 totals 16 residues. Here the CDR3 DNA reads TGTGCCAGCAGCCGCACTCAAGGGTTCTCCTACAATGAGCAGTTCTTC. Its translation is CASSRTQGFSYNEQFF.

The V and J genes are TRBV7-6 and TRBJ2-7, with D possibly called TRBD1 or TRBD2 (5 bases each). In germline, CDR1 is SGHVS, CDR2 FNYEAQ. The CDR3 consists of 14 residues. V was pared by 5 bases and J by 4 bases, with 15 bases between. This CDR3 reads CASSPNTGPYEQYF. As DNA, the CDR3 is TGTGCCAGCAGCCCCAATACGGGACCTTACGAGCAGTACTTC.

This clone was seen only a few times. The V call is TRBV5-1, the J call TRBJ2-7; 14 nucleotides line up with TRBD2. CDR1 and CDR2 (germline): SGHRS, YFSETQ. J gave up 4 bases and V 4 bases, and 7 bases lay outside the gene matches. The CDR3 covers 16 residues. This CDR3 is CASSLGTSGRGYEQYF. The CDR3 DNA reads as TGCGCCAGCAGCCTGGGGACTAGCGGGAGAGGGTACGAGCAGTACTTC.

The chain has TRBV6-1 and TRBJ1-4, with D possibly being TRBD1 (5 bases). The V gene's germline CDR1 is MNHNS and CDR2 SASEGT. The CDR3 is 15 residues long. V gave up 4 bases and J gave up 1 base, with 10 bases separating them. CDR3 region: CASSGTQGTNEKLFF. The DNA for the CDR3 is TGTGCCAGCAGTGGGACGCAGGGAACTAATGAAAAACTGTTTTTT.

The V call is TRBV5-1, the J call TRBJ2-2; D perhaps matches TRBD1 (6 bases). V lost 4 bases to trimming and J lost 5 bases, with 9 bases between them. The CDR3 extends over 13 amino acids. Germline CDR1 is SGHRS and CDR2 is YFSETQ. The CDR3 DNA sequence: TGCGCCAGCAGCGCTAGGGGGACCGGGGAGCTGTTTTTT. The encoded protein is CASSARGTGELFF.

V gene TRBV5-6 combines with J gene TRBJ2-1, with 7 bases that match TRBD1. CDR3 size: 15 residues. After removal of 5 bases from V and 2 bases from J, the junction contained 7 bases not matched to a gene. CDR1 SGHDT and CDR2 YYEEEE come from the germline V gene. The CDR3 region is CASRTGKQTYNEQFF. CDR3 nucleotides: TGTGCCAGCAGGACAGGGAAGCAGACCTACAATGAGCAGTTCTTC. The complete variable domain, with remaining parts taken from reference TRBV5-6 and TRBJ2-1, reads DAGVTQSPTHLIKTRGQQVTLRCSPKSGHDTVSWYQQALGQGPQFIFQYYEEEERQRGNFPDRFSGHQFPNYSSELNVNALLLGDSALYLCASRTGKQTYNEQFFGPGTRLTVL.

V is TRBV19 and J is TRBJ2-5, with D unclear. CDR3 length: 12 amino acids. V was cut by 3 bases and J by 7 bases, with 9 bases left in between. Per germline, CDR1 LNHDA and CDR2 SQIVND (reference sequence). CDR3 sequence reads: CASSISYGTQYF. The DNA for the CDR3 is TGTGCCAGTAGTATTTCATATGGGACCCAGTACTTC. Supplemented by reference TRBV19 and TRBJ2-5, the full variable domain reads DGGITQSPKYLFRKEGQNVTLSCEQNLNHDAMYWYRQDPGQGLRLIYYSQIVNDFQKGDIAEGYSVSREKKESFPLTVTSAQKNPTAFYLCASSISYGTQYFGPGTRLLVL.

The chain joins TRBV6-1 to TRBJ2-5; 8 nucleotides agree with TRBD1. The CDR3 extends over 13 amino acids. Trimming cost V 6 bases and J 4 bases; bases outside gene matches: 4. CDR1 is MNHNS, CDR2 SASEGT, per germline. The CDR3 loop reads CASRTGVAETQYF. Written as DNA, the CDR3 is TGTGCCAGCAGGACAGGGGTAGCAGAGACCCAGTACTTC.

This clone appeared a single time. The sample has other DNA sequences that encode this CDR3 too. The chain is built from TRBV18 and TRBJ2-5; D is perhaps TRBD2 (5 bases). The CDR3 loop spans 15 amino acids. V lost 0 bases and J lost 2, with 10 bases in between. Germline V gives CDR1 KGHSH, CDR2 LQKENI. This CDR3 reads CASSPPPGGQETQYF. The DNA of the CDR3 is TGTGCCAGCTCACCACCCCCCGGCGGGCAAGAGACCCAGTACTTC.